The T cell receptor beta chain described here comes from a study of blood T cell repertoires in COVID-19. The method was immunoSEQ multiplex PCR; TCRdb's version includes in-frame clones alone and lacks a portion of them. The sample holds some 250,000 clones, around 89% seen once. Trimming stripped 0 bases from V and 9 bases from J, with 10 bases between. Per germline, CDR1 SGHTS and CDR2 YDEGEE. The CDR3 runs to 13 residues. This sequence was found in a man between 35 and 55 years old who had recovered from COVID-19. The rearrangement links TRBV5-8 to TRBJ1-5, with D uncertain. The sample consisted of PBMCs or T cells enriched from blood (not recorded which). The CDR3 nucleotides are TGTGCCAGCAGCTTGGACGGCCCGGGGCCCCAGCATTTT. Translation: CASSLDGPGPQHF.